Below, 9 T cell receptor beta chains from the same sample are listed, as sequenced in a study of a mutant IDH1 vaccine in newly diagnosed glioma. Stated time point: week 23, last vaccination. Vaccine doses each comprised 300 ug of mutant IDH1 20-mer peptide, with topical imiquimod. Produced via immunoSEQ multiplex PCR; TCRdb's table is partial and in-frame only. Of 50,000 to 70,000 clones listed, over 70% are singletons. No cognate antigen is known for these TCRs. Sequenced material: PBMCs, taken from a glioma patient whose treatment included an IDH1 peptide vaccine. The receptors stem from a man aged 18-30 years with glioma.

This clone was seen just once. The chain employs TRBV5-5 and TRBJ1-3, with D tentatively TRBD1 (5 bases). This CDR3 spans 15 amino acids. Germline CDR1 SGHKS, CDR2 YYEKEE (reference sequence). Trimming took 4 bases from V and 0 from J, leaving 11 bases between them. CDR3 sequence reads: CASSRGDLSGNTIYF. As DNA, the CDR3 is TGTGCCAGCAGCCGGGGGGACCTCTCTGGAAACACCATATATTTT.

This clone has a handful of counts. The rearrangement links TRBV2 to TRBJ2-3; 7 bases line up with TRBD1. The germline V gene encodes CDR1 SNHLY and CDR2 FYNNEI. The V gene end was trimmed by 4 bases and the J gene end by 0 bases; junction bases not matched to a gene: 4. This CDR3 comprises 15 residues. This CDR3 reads CASSAGTASTDTQYF. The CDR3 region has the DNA TGTGCCAGCAGTGCAGGGACAGCTAGCACAGATACGCAGTATTTT.

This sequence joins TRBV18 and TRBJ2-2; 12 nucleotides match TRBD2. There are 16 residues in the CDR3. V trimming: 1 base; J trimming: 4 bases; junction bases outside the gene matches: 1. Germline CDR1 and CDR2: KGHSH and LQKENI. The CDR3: CASSPRLAGATGELFF. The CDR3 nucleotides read TGTGCCAGCTCACCACGACTAGCGGGGGCCACCGGGGAGCTGTTTTTT.

The CDR3 here is CACSAGYQGGYPGIKETQYF. In DNA, the CDR3 is TGTGCCTGCTCCGCCGGATACCAAGGAGGCTACCCGGGGATCAAAGAGACCCAGTACTTC. The chain combines TRBV27 with TRBJ2-5; D might be TRBD2 (5 bases). Germline loops: CDR1 MNHEY, CDR2 SMNVEV (reference sequence). The length of the CDR3 is 20 residues. Trimming shortened V by 11 bases and J by 3 bases, and 37 bases separated the two germline ends.

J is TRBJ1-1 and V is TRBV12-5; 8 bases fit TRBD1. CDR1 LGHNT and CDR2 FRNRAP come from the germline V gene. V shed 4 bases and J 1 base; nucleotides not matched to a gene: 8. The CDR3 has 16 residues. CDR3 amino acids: CASGSRQGAGNTEAFF. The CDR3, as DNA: TGTGCTAGTGGTTCCCGCCAGGGGGCCGGGAACACTGAAGCTTTCTTT.

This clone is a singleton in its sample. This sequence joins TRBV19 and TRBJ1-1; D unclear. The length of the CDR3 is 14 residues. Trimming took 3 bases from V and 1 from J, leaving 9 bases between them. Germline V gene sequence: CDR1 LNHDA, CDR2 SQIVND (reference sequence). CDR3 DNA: TGTGCCAGTAGTATTTCAGTTTCGAACACTGAAGCTTTCTTT. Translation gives CASSISVSNTEAFF.

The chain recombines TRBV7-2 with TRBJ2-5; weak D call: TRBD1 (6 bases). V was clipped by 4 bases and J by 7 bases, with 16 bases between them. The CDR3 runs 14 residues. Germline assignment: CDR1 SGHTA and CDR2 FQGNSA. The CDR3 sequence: CASSSTGFRGTQYF. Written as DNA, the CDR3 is TGTGCCAGCAGCTCGACAGGTTTCAGAGGGACCCAGTACTTC.

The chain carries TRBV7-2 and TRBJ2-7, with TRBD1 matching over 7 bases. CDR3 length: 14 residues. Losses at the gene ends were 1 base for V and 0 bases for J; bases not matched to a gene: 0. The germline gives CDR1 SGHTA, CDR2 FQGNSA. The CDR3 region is CASSLGTGSYEQYF. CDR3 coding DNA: TGTGCCAGCAGCTTAGGGACAGGCTCCTACGAGCAGTACTTC.

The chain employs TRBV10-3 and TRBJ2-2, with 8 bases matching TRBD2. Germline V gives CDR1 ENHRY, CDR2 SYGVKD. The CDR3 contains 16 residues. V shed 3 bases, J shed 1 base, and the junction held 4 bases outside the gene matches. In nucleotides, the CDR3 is TGTGCCATCAGTGAACCCGGGAGGGGGAACACCGGGGAGCTGTTTTTT. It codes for CAISEPGRGNTGELFF.